This T cell receptor (beta chain) was identified during a study of STAT3 mutations in large granular lymphocyte leukemia. Study results and limitations: Every T-cell large granular lymphocyte leukemia patient had at least one immunodominant TCR beta clonotype.

The V and J ends lost 2 bases and 1 base respectively, with 18 bases between them. The length of the CDR3 is 17 residues. The germline V gene encodes CDR1 MGHRA and CDR2 YSYEKL. TCRdb keeps only in-frame clones here, not all; method: immunoSEQ multiplex PCR. The sample holds approximately 11,000 clones, over 75% seen once. A remark on this clone: The antigen is unknown.

The chain joins TRBV4-1 to TRBJ2-7; perhaps TRBD1 as D (6 bases). The sample comprised peripheral blood mononuclear cells. This receptor was taken from an older man with T-cell large granular lymphocyte leukemia. Some clones in this sample may be carry-over from other donors' samples. The CDR3 DNA sequence: TGCGCCAGCAGCCAACTAAGAAGAGGCAGGGGTTCCTACGAGCAGTACTTC. Translating gives CASSQLRRGRGSYEQYF.